This note documents a single TCR beta chain sequence. The antigen this receptor binds is unknown. No clone much larger than this one lies a single base away; base qualities are absent. Counted from cysteine to phenylalanine, this CDR3 has 14 amino acids. CDR3 DNA is the only sequence kept; it has 42 bases, read in frame from the first base. CDR1 LGHNT and CDR2 FRNRAP were looked up in the germline V gene. For this chain, trimming is 6 bases at the V end and 6 bases at the J end, and the number of junction bases without a gene match is 5. The CDR3 regions of human TCRbeta chains were analyzed by immunosequencing. The original pipeline was this. TCRs in the repertoires were compared against a reference library of SARS-CoV-2-specific TCRs that had been generated with the MIRA antigen-specificity platform. Breadth was defined as the fraction of unique TCRs that were SARS-CoV-2-associated. Depth was defined as the fraction of total T cells that were SARS-CoV-2-associated. Using the MIRA data, every spike-specific TCR was mapped to the spike region that the TCR reacted to and assigned to either a CD4 or a CD8 class. Log10-transformed breadth and depth values were compared by one-way ANOVA with Sidak's multiple comparisons tests. As stored in TCRdb, this immuneACCESS dataset retains in-frame rearrangements with V and J assigned. A fraction of the clones does not appear; measured against another copy, unresolved V genes explain less than half of the discrepancy, and the remainder lacks a known reason. That table is the source of V, J and clone size, and D and trimming were worked out from the DNA. The sample yields 50,000 to 55,000 clones; 87% were counted once. Jointly, the top ten make up under 3.5% of the sample.

These data come from a study of T cell responses to AZD1222 COVID-19 vaccine (dated by TCRdb to the early 2020s). Background on the whole study: A total of around 240 trial participants underwent TCR sequencing, of whom some 210 received two doses of AZD1222 and 26 received two doses of the MenACWY control vaccine. Trial participants were enrolled into age subgroups of 18-55, 56-69 and 70-plus years, which contained roughly 140, 27 and 60 TCR-sequenced participants, respectively. The paper as a whole reports these results and caveats: Because no day 14 peak-response samples were available, repertoires were characterized only after the peak T cell response. After two AZD1222 doses, spike-specific TCR breadth and depth were significantly higher than at day 0 and than in MenACWY recipients. Epitopes outside the regions mutated in the B.1.351 and B.1.1.7 variants were reportedly recognized by nearly half of the unique spike-specific TCRs. The 56-69-year group was small, and its depth increase did not reach significance, likely because of low power. Only six or seven AZD1222 recipients were SARS-CoV-2 seropositive at baseline, limiting conclusions about previously exposed vaccinees. Participants were mostly white British and included more females than males, and it was suggested by the authors that clonal diversity may have been underestimated. CD4 TCRs associated with the vaccine covered the entire spike protein, and the dominant responses were in regions 160-218 and 743-854.

The time point label on this specimen signifies: about 28 days (+/-7) after the second vaccine dose. AZD1222 recipients given second doses at about 4 weeks or at about 12 weeks were pooled, since spike-specific TCR depth and breadth were not found to differ between the two schedules. Samples from vaccinated people were obtained from the UK trials COV001 and COV002, which included a single-blind randomized controlled phase 2/3 trial of AZD1222 (ChAdOx1 nCoV-19) in healthy adults. Trial participant PBMC samples were collected at day 0 and day 28 after the second dose for TCRbeta chain sequencing. The TCR comes from an adult who received the AZD1222 COVID-19 vaccine. This receptor chain uses TRBV12-5 and TRBJ1-6; 7 central nucleotides agree with TRBD1. Sample: peripheral blood, taken 28 days after the second AZD1222 dose. CDR3 protein: CASGFGTANSPLHF. The DNA sequence is as follows: TGTGCTAGTGGATTCGGGACAGCTAATTCACCCCTCCACTTT.